This TCR beta chain came from a study of cytomegalovirus exposure and HLA in healthy donors. Across the study: A prior study identified 117 million unique TCR beta sequences from about 179 million T cells. Overall study results and limits: Across donors, presence/absence analyses took sequencing depth to be roughly uniform. Later analysis showed TCR association rates varying by HLA locus, highest for DRB1 and lowest for HLA-C. The availability of immune exposure information extended only to CMV serostatus.

Turning to this clone: Its antigen is as yet unknown.

This CDR3 is 13 amino acids long. Per the germline V gene, CDR1 is MNHNS and CDR2 is SASEGT. Trimming removed 7 bases at V and 3 bases at J, with 9 bases between. The PCR used 60 Vbeta and 13 Jbeta primers. Here immunoSEQ multiplex PCR was the method, and the copy in TCRdb shows in-frame clones only, minus some. The profile shows around 80,000 clones, roughly 65% of them singletons. The sample was PBMCs. The V gene is TRBV6-1, the J gene TRBJ1-4; unclear D gene. This clonotype was sampled from a male donor in good health and CMV-seropositive. The chain's CDR3 is CASTGWSNEKLFF. The DNA for the CDR3 is TGTGCCAGCACGGGGTGGTCTAATGAAAAACTGTTTTTT.